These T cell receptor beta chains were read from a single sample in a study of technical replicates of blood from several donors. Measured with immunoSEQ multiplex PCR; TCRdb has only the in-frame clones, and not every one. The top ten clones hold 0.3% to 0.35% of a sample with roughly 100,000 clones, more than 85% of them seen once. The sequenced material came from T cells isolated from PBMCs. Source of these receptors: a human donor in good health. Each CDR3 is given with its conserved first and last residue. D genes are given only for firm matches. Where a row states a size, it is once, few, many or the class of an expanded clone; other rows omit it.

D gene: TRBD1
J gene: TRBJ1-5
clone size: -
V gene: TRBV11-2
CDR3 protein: CASSFQTGTGAQPQHF
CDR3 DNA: TGTGCCAGCAGCTTTCAGACAGGGACGGGAGCTCAGCCCCAGCATTTT

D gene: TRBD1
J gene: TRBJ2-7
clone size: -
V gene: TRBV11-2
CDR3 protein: CASSSTGKIYEQYF
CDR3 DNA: TGTGCCAGCAGCTCGACAGGGAAAATCTACGAGCAGTACTTC

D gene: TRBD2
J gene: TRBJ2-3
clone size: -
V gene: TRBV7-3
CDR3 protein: CASSPGTSGTDTQYF
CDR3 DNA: TGTGCCAGCAGCCCAGGGACTAGCGGGACAGATACGCAGTATTTT

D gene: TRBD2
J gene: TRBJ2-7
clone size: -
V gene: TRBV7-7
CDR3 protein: CASSRTAGVEQYF
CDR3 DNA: TGTGCTAGCAGCCGAACTGCGGGGGTCGAGCAGTACTTC

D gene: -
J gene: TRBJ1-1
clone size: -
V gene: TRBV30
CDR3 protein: CACTSTGLIKAFF
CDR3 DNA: TGTGCCTGTACCTCCACAGGATTAATAAAAGCTTTCTTT

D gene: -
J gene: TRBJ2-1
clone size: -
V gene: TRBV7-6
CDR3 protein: CASSLRAASSYNEQFF
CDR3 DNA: TGTGCCAGCAGCTTGCGGGCCGCGAGCTCCTACAATGAGCAGTTCTTC

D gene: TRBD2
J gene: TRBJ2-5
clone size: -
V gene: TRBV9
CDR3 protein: CASSVAGGPPQETQYF
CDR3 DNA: TGTGCCAGCAGCGTAGCGGGAGGCCCTCCTCAAGAGACCCAGTACTTC

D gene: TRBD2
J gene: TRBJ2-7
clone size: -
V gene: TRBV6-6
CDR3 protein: CASSPPGLATTYEQYF
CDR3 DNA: TGTGCCAGCAGCCCACCGGGACTAGCGACGACCTACGAGCAGTACTTC

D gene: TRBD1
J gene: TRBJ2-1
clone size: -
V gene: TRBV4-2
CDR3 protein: CASSQDGGTGGQEQFF
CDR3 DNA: TGTGCCAGCAGCCAAGATGGGGGGACAGGGGGTCAGGAGCAGTTCTTC

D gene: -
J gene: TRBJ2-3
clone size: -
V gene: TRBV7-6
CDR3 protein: CASSSTITDTQYF
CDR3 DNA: TGTGCCAGCAGCTCTACTATCACAGATACGCAGTATTTT

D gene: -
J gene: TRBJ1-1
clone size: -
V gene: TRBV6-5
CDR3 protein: CASIPGGENTEAFF
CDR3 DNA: TGTGCCAGCATTCCCGGGGGAGAGAACACTGAAGCTTTCTTT

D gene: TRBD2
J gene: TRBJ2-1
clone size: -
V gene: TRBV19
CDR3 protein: CASSKKLAGVANEQFF
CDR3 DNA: TGTGCCAGTAGTAAGAAACTAGCGGGGGTGGCTAATGAGCAGTTCTTC

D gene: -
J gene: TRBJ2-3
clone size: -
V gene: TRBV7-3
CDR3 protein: CASSRSGGWADTQYF
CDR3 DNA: TGTGCCAGCAGTCGTTCGGGGGGCTGGGCAGATACGCAGTATTTT

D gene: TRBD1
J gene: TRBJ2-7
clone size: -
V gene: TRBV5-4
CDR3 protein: CASSIGTGGTYEQYF
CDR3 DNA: TGTGCCAGCAGCATAGGGACAGGGGGAACCTACGAGCAGTACTTC

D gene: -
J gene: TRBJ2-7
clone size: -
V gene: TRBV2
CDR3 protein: CASNEASYEQYF
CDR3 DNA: TGTGCCAGCAACGAGGCCTCCTACGAGCAGTACTTC

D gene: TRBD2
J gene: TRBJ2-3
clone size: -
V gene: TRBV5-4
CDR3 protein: CASSGPSTSGRALFTDTQYF
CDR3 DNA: TGTGCCAGCAGCGGACCCTCGACTAGCGGGAGGGCCTTATTTACAGATACGCAGTATTTT

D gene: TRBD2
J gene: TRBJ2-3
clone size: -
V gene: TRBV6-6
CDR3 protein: CASSIGTSGSTDTQYF
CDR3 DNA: TGTGCCAGCAGTATCGGGACTAGCGGCAGCACAGATACGCAGTATTTT

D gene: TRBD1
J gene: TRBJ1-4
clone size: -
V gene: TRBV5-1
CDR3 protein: CASSWSGGRYEKLFF
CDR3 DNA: TGCGCCAGCAGCTGGTCAGGGGGCAGGTATGAAAAACTGTTTTTT

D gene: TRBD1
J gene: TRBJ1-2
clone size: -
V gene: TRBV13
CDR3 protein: CASSFGQGHYTF
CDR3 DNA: TGTGCCAGCAGCTTTGGACAGGGGCACTACACCTTC

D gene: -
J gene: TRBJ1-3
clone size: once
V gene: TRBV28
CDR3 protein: CASSPDSGNTIYF
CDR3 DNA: TGTGCCAGCAGTCCGGACAGTGGAAACACCATATATTTT

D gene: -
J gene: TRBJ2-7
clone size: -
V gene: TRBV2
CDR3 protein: CASIETIYEQYF
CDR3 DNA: TGTGCCAGCATCGAGACAATCTACGAGCAGTACTTC

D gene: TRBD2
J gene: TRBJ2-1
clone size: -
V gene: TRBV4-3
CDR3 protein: CASSPRVAGGPNEQFF
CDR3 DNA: TGCGCCAGCAGTCCCCGTGTGGCGGGAGGGCCCAATGAGCAGTTCTTC

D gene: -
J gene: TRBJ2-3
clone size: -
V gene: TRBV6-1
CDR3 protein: CASSRTTDTQYF
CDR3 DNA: TGTGCCAGCAGTCGTACAACAGATACGCAGTATTTT

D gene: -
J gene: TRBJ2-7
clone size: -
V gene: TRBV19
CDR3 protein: CASSAALMYEQYF
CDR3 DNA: TGTGCCAGTAGTGCGGCGCTAATGTACGAGCAGTACTTC

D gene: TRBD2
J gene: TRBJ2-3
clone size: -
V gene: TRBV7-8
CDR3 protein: CASSFLAGSTDTQYF
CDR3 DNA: TGTGCCAGCAGCTTCTTAGCGGGAAGCACAGATACGCAGTATTTT

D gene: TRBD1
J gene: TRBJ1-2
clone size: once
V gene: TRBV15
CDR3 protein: CATSGIGTGGGYTF
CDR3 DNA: TGTGCCACCAGCGGAATCGGGACAGGGGGAGGCTACACCTTC

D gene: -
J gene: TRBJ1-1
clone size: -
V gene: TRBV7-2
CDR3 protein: CASSSQGPGTEAFF
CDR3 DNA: TGTGCCAGCAGCTCCCAGGGCCCGGGCACTGAAGCTTTCTTT

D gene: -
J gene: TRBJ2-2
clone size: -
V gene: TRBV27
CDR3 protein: CASFGGLANTGELFF
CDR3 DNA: TGTGCCAGCTTCGGGGGGCTCGCGAACACCGGGGAGCTGTTTTTT

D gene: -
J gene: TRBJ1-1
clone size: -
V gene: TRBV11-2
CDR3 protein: CASSLDLSPQIEAFF
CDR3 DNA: TGTGCCAGCAGCTTAGATTTATCTCCTCAGATTGAAGCTTTCTTT

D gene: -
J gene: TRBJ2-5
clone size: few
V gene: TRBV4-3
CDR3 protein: CASSQEYLRPETQYF
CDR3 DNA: TGCGCCAGCAGCCAAGAATATCTTCGTCCGGAGACCCAGTACTTC

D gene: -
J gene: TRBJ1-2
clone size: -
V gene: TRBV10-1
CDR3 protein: CASSAGNYGYTF
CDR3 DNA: TGCGCCAGCAGTGCGGGAAACTATGGCTACACCTTC

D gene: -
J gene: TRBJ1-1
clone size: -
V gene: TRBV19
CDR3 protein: CASSIVDGFSEAFF
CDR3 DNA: TGTGCCAGTAGTATAGTTGACGGGTTCTCTGAAGCTTTCTTT

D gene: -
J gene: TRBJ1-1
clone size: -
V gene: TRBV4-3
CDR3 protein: CASSQDGLGLPNTEAFF
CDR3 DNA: TGCGCCAGCAGCCAAGATGGTCTAGGCTTACCGAACACTGAAGCTTTCTTT

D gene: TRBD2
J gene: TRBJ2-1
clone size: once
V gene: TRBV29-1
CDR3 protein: CSVELADAANEQFF
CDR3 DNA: TGCAGCGTTGAGCTAGCGGACGCGGCAAATGAGCAGTTCTTC

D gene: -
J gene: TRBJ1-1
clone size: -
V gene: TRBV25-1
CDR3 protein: CASSESPGTGTF
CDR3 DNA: TGTGCCAGCAGTGAATCCCCAGGGACGGGGACTTTT

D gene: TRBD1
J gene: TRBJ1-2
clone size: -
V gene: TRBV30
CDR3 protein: CAWRVWTGARGYTF
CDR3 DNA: TGTGCCTGGCGGGTTTGGACAGGGGCCCGTGGCTACACCTTC

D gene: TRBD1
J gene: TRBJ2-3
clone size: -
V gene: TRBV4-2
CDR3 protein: CASSQDAGGKGDTQYF
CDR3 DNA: TGTGCCAGCAGCCAAGATGCAGGGGGCAAGGGAGATACGCAGTATTTT

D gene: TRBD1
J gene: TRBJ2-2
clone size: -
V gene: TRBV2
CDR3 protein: CASSEGTGHTGELFF
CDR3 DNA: TGTGCCAGCAGTGAAGGGACAGGGCACACCGGGGAGCTGTTTTTT

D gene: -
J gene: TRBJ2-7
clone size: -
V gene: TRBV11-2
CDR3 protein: CASSFLGDEQYF
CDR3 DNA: TGTGCCAGCAGCTTTTTAGGGGACGAGCAGTACTTC

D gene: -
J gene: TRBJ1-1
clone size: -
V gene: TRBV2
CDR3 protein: CASSRDFMNTEAFF
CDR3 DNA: TGTGCCAGCAGTAGGGACTTCATGAACACTGAAGCTTTCTTT

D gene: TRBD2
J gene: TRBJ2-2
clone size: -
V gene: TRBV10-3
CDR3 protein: CAISVREGNTGELFF
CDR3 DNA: TGTGCCATCAGTGTGCGGGAGGGTAACACCGGGGAGCTGTTTTTT

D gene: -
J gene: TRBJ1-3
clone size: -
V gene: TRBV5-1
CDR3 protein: CASSLVTGNSGNTIYF
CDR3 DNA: TGCGCCAGCAGCTTGGTTACTGGTAACTCTGGAAACACCATATATTTT

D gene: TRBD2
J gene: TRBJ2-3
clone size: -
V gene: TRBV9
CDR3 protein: CASSVGGSHTDTQYF
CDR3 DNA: TGTGCCAGCAGCGTAGGCGGGAGCCACACAGATACGCAGTATTTT

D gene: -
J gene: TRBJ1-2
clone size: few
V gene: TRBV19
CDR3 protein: CASSHPLGGYTF
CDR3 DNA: TGTGCCAGTAGCCATCCCCTCGGGGGCTACACCTTC

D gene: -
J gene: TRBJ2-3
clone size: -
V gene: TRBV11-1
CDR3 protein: CASTLRVTDTQYF
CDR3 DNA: TGTGCCAGCACCCTACGGGTCACAGATACGCAGTATTTT